This T cell receptor beta chain comes out of a study of blood T cell repertoires in COVID-19. Study as a whole: Material from acute and convalescent COVID-19 was sourced from the United States, Italy and Spain. Sample material is recorded as cDNA or gDNA derived from T cells, B-cell-depleted T cells, or PBMCs.

The CDR3 is 13 amino acids. Deletions cut 4 bases from V and 8 bases from J, with 13 bases between. CDR1 is SGHRS and CDR2 is YFSETQ in the germline V gene. Original data processing: Estimated nucleated cell counts came from reference gene primer amplification. This table comes from immunoSEQ multiplex PCR, and its TCRdb copy is limited to in-frame clones, with some not included. The V and J calls and clone size are taken from that table; D and trimming were inferred from the DNA. The table records fewer than 100,000 clones, roughly 84% of them present only once. The clonotype comes from a woman of 80 years or more with acute or convalescent COVID-19. The chain joins TRBV5-1 to TRBJ1-3, with a weak D call TRBD1 (5 bases). The sample comprised peripheral blood. CDR3 bases: TGCGCCAGCAGCGACCTAGACAGTGACACCATATATTTT. Translating gives CASSDLDSDTIYF.